The clone carrying this T cell receptor beta chain showed up just once. V shed 1 base and J 5 bases; nucleotides not matched to a gene: 13. CDR1 is SGHRS and CDR2 is YFSETQ in the germline V gene. This CDR3 spans 18 amino acids. TCRdb's copy holds only in-frame clones and misses some; the assay was immunoSEQ multiplex PCR. The table includes 75,000 to 95,000 clones, about 85% detected once. The data are from a study of blood T cell repertoires in COVID-19. Study background: PBMCs, B-cell-depleted T cells, or T cells provided the cDNA or gDNA that made up the material.

The sequence derives from a man older than 75 with active or convalescent COVID-19. The sample taken for sequencing was peripheral blood. This sequence joins TRBV5-1 and TRBJ2-1; 9 positions agree with TRBD2. CDR3 coding DNA: TGCGCCAGCAGCTTGTTTGCAGCGGGGGGCGTCGGGGACAATGAGCAGTTCTTC. It is translated as CASSLFAAGGVGDNEQFF.